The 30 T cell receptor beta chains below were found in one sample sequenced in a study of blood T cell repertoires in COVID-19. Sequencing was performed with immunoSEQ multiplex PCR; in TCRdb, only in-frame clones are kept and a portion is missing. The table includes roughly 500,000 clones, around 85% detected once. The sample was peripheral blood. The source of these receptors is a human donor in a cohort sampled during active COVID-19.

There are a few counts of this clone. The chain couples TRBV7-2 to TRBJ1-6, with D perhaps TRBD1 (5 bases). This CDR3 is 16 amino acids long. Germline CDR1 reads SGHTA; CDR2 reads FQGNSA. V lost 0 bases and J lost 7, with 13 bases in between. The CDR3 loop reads CASSLAGRGRNSPLHF. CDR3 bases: TGTGCCAGCAGCTTAGCAGGGCGGGGCAGAAATTCACCCCTCCACTTT.

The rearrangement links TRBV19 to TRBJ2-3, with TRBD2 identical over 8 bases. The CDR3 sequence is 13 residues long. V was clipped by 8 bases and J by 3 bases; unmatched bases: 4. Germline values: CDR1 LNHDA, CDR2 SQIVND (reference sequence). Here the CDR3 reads CASAGGRTDTQYF. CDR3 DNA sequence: TGTGCCAGTGCGGGAGGAAGGACAGATACGCAGTATTTT.

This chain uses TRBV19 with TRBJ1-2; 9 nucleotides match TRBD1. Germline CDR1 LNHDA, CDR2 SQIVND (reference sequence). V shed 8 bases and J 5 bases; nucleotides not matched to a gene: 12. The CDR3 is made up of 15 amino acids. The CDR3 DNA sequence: TGTGCCAGTCTTCCACAGGGGGCGCCGGGGTATGGCTACACCTTC. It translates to CASLPQGAPGYGYTF.

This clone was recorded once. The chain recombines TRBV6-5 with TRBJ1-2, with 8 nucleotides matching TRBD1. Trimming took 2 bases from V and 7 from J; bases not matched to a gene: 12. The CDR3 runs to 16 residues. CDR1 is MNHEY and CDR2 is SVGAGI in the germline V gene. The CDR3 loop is CASSYHTDRGRLGYTF. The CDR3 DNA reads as TGTGCCAGCAGTTACCACACTGACAGGGGCAGACTTGGCTACACCTTC.

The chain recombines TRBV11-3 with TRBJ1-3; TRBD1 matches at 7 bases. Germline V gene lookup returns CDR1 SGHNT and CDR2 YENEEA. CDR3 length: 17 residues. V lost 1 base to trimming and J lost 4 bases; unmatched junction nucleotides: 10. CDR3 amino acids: CASSLGGAGTDGNTIYF. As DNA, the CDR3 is TGTGCCAGCAGCTTAGGAGGGGCCGGGACAGACGGAAACACCATATATTTT.

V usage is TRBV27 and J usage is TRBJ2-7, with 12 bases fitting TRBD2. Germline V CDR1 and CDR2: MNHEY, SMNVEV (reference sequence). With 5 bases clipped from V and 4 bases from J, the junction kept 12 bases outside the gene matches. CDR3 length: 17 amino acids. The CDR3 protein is CASSPSGLAGRFYEQYF. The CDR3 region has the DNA TGTGCCAGCAGTCCTTCCGGACTAGCGGGAAGATTTTACGAGCAGTACTTC.

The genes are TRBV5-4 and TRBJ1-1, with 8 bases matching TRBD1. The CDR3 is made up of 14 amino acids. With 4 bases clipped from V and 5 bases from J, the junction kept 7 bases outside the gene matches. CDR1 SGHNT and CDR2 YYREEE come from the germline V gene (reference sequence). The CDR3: CASSRTGFGTEAFF. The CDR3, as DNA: TGTGCCAGCAGCCGGACAGGGTTTGGGACTGAAGCTTTCTTT.

The CDR3 is CASSRLAATGELFF. The CDR3 nucleotides are TGTGCCAGCTCAAGACTAGCGGCCACCGGGGAGCTGTTTTTT. The chain links TRBV18 to TRBJ2-2, with 9 nucleotides matching TRBD2. The CDR3 is 14 residues long. Trimming cost V 5 bases and J 4 bases; bases outside gene matches: 2. Germline V gene data show CDR1 as KGHSH and CDR2 as LQKENI.

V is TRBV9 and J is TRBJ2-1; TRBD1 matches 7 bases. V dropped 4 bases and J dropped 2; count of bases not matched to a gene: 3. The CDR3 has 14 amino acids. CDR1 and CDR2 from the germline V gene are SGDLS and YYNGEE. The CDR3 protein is CASSMTGTYNEQFF. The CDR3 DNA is TGTGCCAGCAGCATGACAGGGACCTACAATGAGCAGTTCTTC.

CDR3 DNA: TGTGCCAGCAGCCAAGCAGGACAGGGGGTAAGATCACCCCTCCACTTT. Encoded protein: CASSQAGQGVRSPLHF. The rearrangement joins TRBV3-1 (or the pseudogene TRBV3-2) to TRBJ1-6; 10 bases are a match to TRBD1. Germline V CDR1 and CDR2: LGHDT, YNNKEL (reference sequence). This CDR3 comprises 16 residues. The V and J ends lost 1 base and 10 bases, in that order; junction bases with no gene match: 7.

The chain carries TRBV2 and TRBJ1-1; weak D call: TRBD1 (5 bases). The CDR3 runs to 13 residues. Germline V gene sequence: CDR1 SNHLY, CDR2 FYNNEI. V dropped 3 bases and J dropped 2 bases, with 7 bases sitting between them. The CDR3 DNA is TGTGCCAGCAGTGAGGGGCTAAACACTGAAGCTTTCTTT. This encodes CASSEGLNTEAFF.

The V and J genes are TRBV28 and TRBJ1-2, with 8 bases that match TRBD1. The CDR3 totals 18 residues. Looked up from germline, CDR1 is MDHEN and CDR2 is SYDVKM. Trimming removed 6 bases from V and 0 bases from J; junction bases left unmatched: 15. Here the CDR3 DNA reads TGTGCCAGCAGCTACTTGACAGGGGCACCTACTCCTAACTATGGCTACACCTTC. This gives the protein CASSYLTGAPTPNYGYTF.

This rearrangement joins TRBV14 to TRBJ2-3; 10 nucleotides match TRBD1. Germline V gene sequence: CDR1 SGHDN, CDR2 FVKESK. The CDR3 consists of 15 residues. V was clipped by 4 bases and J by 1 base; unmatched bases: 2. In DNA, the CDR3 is TGTGCCAGCAGCCCGGACAGGGGGGGCACAGATACGCAGTATTTT. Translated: CASSPDRGGTDTQYF.

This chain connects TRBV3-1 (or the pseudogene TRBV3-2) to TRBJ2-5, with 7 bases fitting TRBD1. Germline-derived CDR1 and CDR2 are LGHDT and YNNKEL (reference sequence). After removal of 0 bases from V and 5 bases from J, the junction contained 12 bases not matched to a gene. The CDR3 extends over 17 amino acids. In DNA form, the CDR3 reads TGTGCCAGCAGCCAAGATAGGGGGCGGCAGGGGCATGAGACCCAGTACTTC. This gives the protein CASSQDRGRQGHETQYF.

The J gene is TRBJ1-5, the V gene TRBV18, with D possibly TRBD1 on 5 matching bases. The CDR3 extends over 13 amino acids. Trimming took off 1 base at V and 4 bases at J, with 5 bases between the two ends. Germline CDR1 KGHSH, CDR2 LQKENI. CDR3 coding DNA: TGTGCCAGCTCACCACAGGGGAATCAGCCCCAGCATTTT. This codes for CASSPQGNQPQHF.

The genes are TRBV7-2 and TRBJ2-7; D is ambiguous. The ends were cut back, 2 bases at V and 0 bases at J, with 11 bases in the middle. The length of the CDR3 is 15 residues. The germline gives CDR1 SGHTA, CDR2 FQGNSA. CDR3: CASSLSQQRSYEQYF. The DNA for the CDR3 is TGTGCCAGCAGCTTATCGCAGCAGCGCTCCTACGAGCAGTACTTC.

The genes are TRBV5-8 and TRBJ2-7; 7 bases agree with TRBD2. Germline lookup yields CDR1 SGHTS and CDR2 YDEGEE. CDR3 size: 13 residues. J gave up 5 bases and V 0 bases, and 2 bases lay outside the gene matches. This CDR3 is CASSLGEGDEQYF. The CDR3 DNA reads TGTGCCAGCAGCTTGGGGGAGGGCGACGAGCAGTACTTC. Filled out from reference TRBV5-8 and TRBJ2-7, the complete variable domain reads EAGVTQSPTHLIKTRGQQATLRCSPISGHTSVYWYQQALGLGLQFLLWYDEGEERNRGNFPPRFSGRQFPNYSSELNVNALELEDSALYLCASSLGEGDEQYFGPGTRLTVT.

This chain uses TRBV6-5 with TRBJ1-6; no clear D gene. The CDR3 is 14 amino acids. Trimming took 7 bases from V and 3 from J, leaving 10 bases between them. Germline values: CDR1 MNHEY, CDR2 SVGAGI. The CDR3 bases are TGTGCCAGCAAACCCCCAGGCTATAATTCACCCCTCCACTTT. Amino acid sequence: CASKPPGYNSPLHF.

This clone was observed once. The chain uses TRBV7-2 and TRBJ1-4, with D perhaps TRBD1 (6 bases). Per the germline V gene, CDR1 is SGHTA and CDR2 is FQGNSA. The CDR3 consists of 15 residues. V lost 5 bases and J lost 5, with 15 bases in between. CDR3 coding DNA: TGTGCCAGCAGCCTCCGGACAGCTCCGAATGAAAAACTGTTTTTT. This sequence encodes CASSLRTAPNEKLFF.

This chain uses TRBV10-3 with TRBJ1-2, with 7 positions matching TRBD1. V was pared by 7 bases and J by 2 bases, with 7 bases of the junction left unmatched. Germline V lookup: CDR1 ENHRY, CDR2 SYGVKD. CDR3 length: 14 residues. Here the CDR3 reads CAITRDSQNYGYTF. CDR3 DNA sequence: TGTGCCATCACTCGGGACAGCCAAAACTATGGCTACACCTTC.

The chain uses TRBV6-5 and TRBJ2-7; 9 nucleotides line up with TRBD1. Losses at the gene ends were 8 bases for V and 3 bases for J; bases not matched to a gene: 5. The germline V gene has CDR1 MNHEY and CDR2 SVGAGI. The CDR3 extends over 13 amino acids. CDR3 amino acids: CASCLTGGYEQYF. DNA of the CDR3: TGTGCCAGCTGCCTGACAGGGGGCTACGAGCAGTACTTC.

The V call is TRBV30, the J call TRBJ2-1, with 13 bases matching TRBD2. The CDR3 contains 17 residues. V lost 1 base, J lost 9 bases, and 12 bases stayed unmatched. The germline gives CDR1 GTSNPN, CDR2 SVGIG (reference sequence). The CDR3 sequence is CAWSAVWTSGSGTEQFF. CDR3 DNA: TGTGCCTGGAGTGCCGTCTGGACTAGCGGGAGTGGGACTGAGCAGTTCTTC. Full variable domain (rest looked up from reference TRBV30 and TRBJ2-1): SQTIHQWPATLVQPVGSPLSLECTVEGTSNPNLYWYRQAAGRGLQLLFYSVGIGQISSEVPQNLSASRPQDRQFILSSKKLLLSDSGFYLCAWSAVWTSGSGTEQFFGPGTRLTVL.

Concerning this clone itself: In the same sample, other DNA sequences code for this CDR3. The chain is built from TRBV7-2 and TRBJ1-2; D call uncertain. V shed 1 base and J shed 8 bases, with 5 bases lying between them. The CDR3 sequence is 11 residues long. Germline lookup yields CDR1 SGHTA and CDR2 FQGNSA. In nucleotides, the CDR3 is TGTGCCAGCAGCTTAGGCGGGGGCTACACCTTC. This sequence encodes CASSLGGGYTF.

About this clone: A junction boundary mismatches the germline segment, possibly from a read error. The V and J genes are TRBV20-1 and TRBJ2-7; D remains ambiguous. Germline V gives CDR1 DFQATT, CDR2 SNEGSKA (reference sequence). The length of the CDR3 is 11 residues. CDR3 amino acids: CSARISTAFTF. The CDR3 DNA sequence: TGCAGTGCTAGAATTTCTACAGCATTTACCTTC.

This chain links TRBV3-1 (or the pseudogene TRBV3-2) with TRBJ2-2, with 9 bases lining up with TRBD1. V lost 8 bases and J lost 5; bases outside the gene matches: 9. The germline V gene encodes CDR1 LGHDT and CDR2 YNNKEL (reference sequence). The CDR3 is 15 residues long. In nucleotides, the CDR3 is TGTGCCAGCCGCCGACAGGGGGACAATACCGGGGAGCTGTTTTTT. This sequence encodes CASRRQGDNTGELFF.

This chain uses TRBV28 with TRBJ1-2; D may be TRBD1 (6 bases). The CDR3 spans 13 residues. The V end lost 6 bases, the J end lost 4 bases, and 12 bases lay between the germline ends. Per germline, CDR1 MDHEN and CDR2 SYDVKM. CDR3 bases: TGTGCCAGCAGGGTAACAGGGACCTATGGCTACACCTTC. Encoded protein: CASRVTGTYGYTF.

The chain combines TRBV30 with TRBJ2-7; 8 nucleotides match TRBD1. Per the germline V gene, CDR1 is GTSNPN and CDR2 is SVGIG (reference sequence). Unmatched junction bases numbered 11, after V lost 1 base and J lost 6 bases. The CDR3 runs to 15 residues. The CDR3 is CAWSGLGQELSEQYF. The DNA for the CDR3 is TGTGCCTGGAGTGGGCTGGGACAGGAACTCTCCGAGCAGTACTTC.

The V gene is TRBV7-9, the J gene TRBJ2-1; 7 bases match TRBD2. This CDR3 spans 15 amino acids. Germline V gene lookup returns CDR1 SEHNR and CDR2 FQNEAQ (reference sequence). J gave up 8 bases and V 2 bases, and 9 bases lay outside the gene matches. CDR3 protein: CASSLTAGVYHEQFF. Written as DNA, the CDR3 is TGTGCCAGCAGCTTAACGGCGGGAGTTTATCATGAGCAGTTCTTC.

CDR3 nucleotide sequence: TGCAGTGCTAGTCCAGGGGCAGATACGCAGTATTTT. Translated: CSASPGADTQYF. This chain links TRBV20-1 with TRBJ2-3; maybe TRBD1 (6 bases). V was shortened by 3 bases and J by 4 bases, with 8 bases between the two germline ends. CDR3 length equals 12 residues. The germline CDR1 and CDR2 sequences are DFQATT and SNEGSKA (reference sequence).

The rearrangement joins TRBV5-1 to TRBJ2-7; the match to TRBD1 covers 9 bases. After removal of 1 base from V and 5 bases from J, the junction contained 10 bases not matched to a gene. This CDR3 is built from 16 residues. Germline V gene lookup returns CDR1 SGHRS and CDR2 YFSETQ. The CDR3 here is CASSLTPGTGPHEQYF. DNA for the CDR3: TGCGCCAGCAGCTTGACCCCCGGGACAGGGCCCCACGAGCAGTACTTC.